Listed here are 28 T cell receptor beta chains from one sample, sequenced in a study of control samples from healthy donors and cancer patients. The table came from immunoSEQ multiplex PCR; TCRdb's copy has only in-frame clones and leaves some out. The sample includes tens of thousands of clones, 65% to 85% of them seen just once. The sequenced sample was PBMCs. These receptors came from a man in his 70s with lung cancer.

The genes are TRBV5-8 and TRBJ2-1; TRBD1 agrees at 9 bases. CDR1 and CDR2 from the germline V gene are SGHTS and YDEGEE. With 4 bases clipped from V and 0 bases from J, the junction kept 2 bases outside the gene matches. There are 15 residues in the CDR3. The CDR3 here is CASSRQGDSYNEQFF. CDR3 DNA sequence: TGTGCCAGCAGCCGACAGGGGGACTCCTACAATGAGCAGTTCTTC.

The chain carries TRBV6-5 and TRBJ1-1; D possibly corresponds to TRBD1 (5 bases). CDR3 length equals 11 residues. The germline V gene has CDR1 MNHEY and CDR2 SVGAGI. Between the trimmed V and J ends, which lost 1 base and 8 bases, there was a span of 5 bases. CDR3 in DNA: TGTGCCAGCAGTTACTGGGGGGAAGCTTTCTTT. It is translated as CASSYWGEAFF.

About this clone: A read error may produce the germline difference seen at one junction end. This chain uses TRBV6-5 with TRBJ1-2, with D possibly TRBD1 on 5 matching bases. The germline CDR1 and CDR2 sequences are MNHEY and SVGAGI. The length of the CDR3 is 11 residues. The CDR3: CARRADYGYTF. The CDR3 DNA reads TGTGCCCGCAGGGCGGACTATGGCTACACCTTC.

V is TRBV24-1 and J is TRBJ1-4; 10 nucleotides match TRBD1. With V trimmed by 3 bases and J by 8 bases, 11 bases remained unmatched. This CDR3 spans 17 amino acids. Per the germline V gene, CDR1 is KGHDR and CDR2 is SFDVKD. This CDR3 reads CATSDPDRDRGDEKLFF. In nucleotides, the CDR3 is TGTGCCACCAGTGATCCCGACCGGGACAGGGGTGACGAAAAACTGTTTTTT.

The chain uses TRBV7-2 and TRBJ1-2, with 7 bases matching TRBD1. Per the germline V gene, CDR1 is SGHTA and CDR2 is FQGNSA. Trimming took 5 bases from V and 7 from J; bases not matched to a gene: 10. The CDR3 loop spans 14 amino acids. CDR3 nucleotide sequence: TGTGCCAGCAGCCCTTTCGGACAGGCTCGTGGCTACACCTTC. Its translation is CASSPFGQARGYTF.

The chain combines TRBV4-1 with TRBJ2-3, with D tentatively TRBD1 (6 bases). Trimming removed 0 bases at V and 1 base at J, with 14 bases between. The CDR3 spans 17 residues. CDR1 and CDR2 (germline): MGHRA, YSYEKL. For the CDR3, the DNA is TGCGCCAGCAGCCAAGATGTAGGACAGCCGGGCACAGATACGCAGTATTTT. As protein: CASSQDVGQPGTDTQYF.

The chain combines TRBV3-1 (or the pseudogene TRBV3-2) with TRBJ2-2; 15 bases are a match to TRBD2. V was clipped by 4 bases and J by 7 bases; unmatched bases: 10. Germline CDR1 is LGHDT and CDR2 is YNNKEL (reference sequence). CDR3 length: 18 residues. The CDR3 coding sequence is TGTGCCAGCAGCCCGGGACTAGCGGGGGGAAGAAGGGGCGGGGAGCTGTTTTTT. Translated, it gives CASSPGLAGGRRGGELFF.

The genes are TRBV6-2 or TRBV6-3 and TRBJ2-6, with 10 bases identical to TRBD1. J was trimmed by 2 bases and V by 5 bases; bases with no gene match: 15. Germline values: CDR1 MNHEY, CDR2 SVGEGT. CDR3 size: 20 residues. This chain's CDR3 is CASSQLGGTGELAGANVLTF. CDR3 sequence (DNA): TGTGCCAGCAGTCAACTTGGCGGGACAGGGGAGCTGGCTGGGGCCAACGTCCTGACTTTC.

V gene TRBV6-5 combines with J gene TRBJ1-5; D unclear. The CDR3 length is 12 residues. Per germline, CDR1 MNHEY and CDR2 SVGAGI. V lost 6 bases to trimming and J lost 3 bases, with 6 bases between them. The CDR3 here is CASSPSNQPQHF. CDR3 DNA: TGTGCCAGCAGCCCCTCCAATCAGCCCCAGCATTTT.

The chain joins TRBV3-1 (or the pseudogene TRBV3-2) to TRBJ1-6; perhaps TRBD1 as D (6 bases). Between the trimmed V and J ends, which lost 0 bases and 7 bases, there was a span of 19 bases. CDR3 length: 18 residues. Germline assignment: CDR1 LGHDT and CDR2 YNNKEL (reference sequence). The CDR3, as DNA: TGTGCCAGCAGCCAAGATCCAAGCCGACAGGTAGGCAATTCACCCCTCCACTTT. Translating gives CASSQDPSRQVGNSPLHF.

The chain recombines TRBV3-1 (or the pseudogene TRBV3-2) with TRBJ2-5; 7 bases line up with TRBD1. CDR3 size: 13 residues. Losses at the gene ends were 3 bases for V and 4 bases for J; bases not matched to a gene: 2. Germline V gene lookup returns CDR1 LGHDT and CDR2 YNNKEL (reference sequence). CDR3 residues: CASSQAGGETQYF. DNA for the CDR3: TGTGCCAGCAGCCAGGCAGGGGGAGAGACCCAGTACTTC.

J is TRBJ2-3 and V is TRBV5-6; 11 bases are shared with TRBD1. Germline V gene sequence: CDR1 SGHDT, CDR2 YYEEEE. This CDR3 spans 16 amino acids. With 4 bases clipped from V and 5 bases from J, the junction kept 9 bases outside the gene matches. The CDR3 DNA sequence: TGTGCCAGCAGCCCAGGACAGGGGGCGCGTGAAGATACGCAGTATTTT. Protein: CASSPGQGAREDTQYF.

This clone was seen at least ten times. The chain is built from TRBV27 and TRBJ2-1; TRBD2 matches at 9 bases. Unmatched junction bases numbered 4, after V lost 6 bases and J lost 10 bases. The CDR3 sequence is 12 residues long. Germline V gives CDR1 MNHEY, CDR2 SMNVEV (reference sequence). CDR3 sequence: CASSHGLAEQFF. The DNA for the CDR3 is TGTGCCAGCAGCCACGGACTAGCGGAGCAGTTCTTC.

The count of this clone is one. The rearrangement joins TRBV6-1 to TRBJ2-5, with a weak D call TRBD2 (6 bases). Germline-derived CDR1 and CDR2 are MNHNS and SASEGT. CDR3 length equals 14 residues. V shed 3 bases and J shed 5 bases, with 13 bases lying between them. The CDR3 bases are TGTGCCAGCAGTGAGAGCCGGGACTTGGAGACCCAGTACTTC. As protein: CASSESRDLETQYF.

The chain couples TRBV2 to TRBJ1-5, with no clear D. Germline lookup yields CDR1 SNHLY and CDR2 FYNNEI. The CDR3 length is 14 residues. V lost 2 bases and J 0 bases, leaving 5 bases between the germline ends. CDR3 DNA: TGTGCCAGCAGTGAAATTAATAGCAATCAGCCCCAGCATTTT. It yields the protein CASSEINSNQPQHF.

V and J are TRBV9 and TRBJ2-1, with a possible D match to TRBD1 (5 bases). CDR1 and CDR2 (germline): SGDLS, YYNGEE. The V end was cut by 0 bases, the J end by 8 bases, with 15 bases between. The CDR3 runs 15 residues. The CDR3 is CASSVAGRAVDEQFF. The CDR3 DNA reads as TGTGCCAGCAGCGTAGCTGGCAGGGCTGTCGATGAGCAGTTCTTC.

This chain joins TRBV5-1 and TRBJ2-1, with TRBD2 matching 9 bases. V lost 4 bases and J lost 0; bases outside the gene matches: 8. Germline CDR1 and CDR2: SGHRS and YFSETQ. The CDR3 sequence is 17 residues long. Written as DNA, the CDR3 is TGCGCCAGCAGCATCACTAGCGGGCGCAGCTCCTACAATGAGCAGTTCTTC. The encoded protein is CASSITSGRSSYNEQFF.

V and J are TRBV9 and TRBJ2-3; the match to TRBD2 covers 8 bases. Germline assignment: CDR1 SGDLS and CDR2 YYNGEE. V was pared by 0 bases and J by 1 base, with 4 bases of the junction left unmatched. The CDR3 covers 16 residues. The DNA of the CDR3 is TGTGCCAGCAGCGTAGAAAGCGGGAGACGCACAGATACGCAGTATTTT. Its protein is CASSVESGRRTDTQYF.

This clone came up once. This chain joins TRBV14 and TRBJ2-5; D call uncertain. Germline CDR1 and CDR2: SGHDN and FVKESK. Between the trimmed V and J ends, which lost 1 base and 3 bases, there was a span of 6 bases. CDR3 size: 13 residues. The CDR3 loop is CASSQVEEETQYF. CDR3 nucleotide sequence: TGTGCCAGCAGCCAAGTTGAGGAAGAGACCCAGTACTTC.

The CDR3 region has the DNA TGTGCCAGCAGCCTTCCCGGGACGTCGAACACCGGGGAGCTGTTTTTT. It translates to CASSLPGTSNTGELFF. The chain uses TRBV7-9 and TRBJ2-2, with D tentatively TRBD1 or TRBD2 (5 bases each). Germline values: CDR1 SEHNR, CDR2 FQNEAQ (reference sequence). The CDR3 is 16 residues long. The V gene lost 5 bases and the J gene lost 0 bases, with 13 bases spanning the gap. The complete variable domain, with remaining parts taken from reference TRBV7-9 and TRBJ2-2, reads DTGVSQNPRHKITKRGQNVTFRCDPISEHNRLYWYRQTLGQGPEFLTYFQNEAQLEKSRLLSDRFSAERPKGSFSTLEIQRTEQGDSAMYLCASSLPGTSNTGELFFGEGSRLTVL.

This chain connects TRBV7-9 to TRBJ2-3; D gene unclear. The CDR3 is made up of 13 amino acids. Germline CDR1 reads SEHNR; CDR2 reads FQNEAQ (reference sequence). V gave up 5 bases and J gave up 6 bases, with 12 bases separating them. The CDR3 sequence: CASSETSGDTQYF. DNA for the CDR3: TGTGCCAGCAGCGAAACAAGTGGTGATACGCAGTATTTT.

The chain combines TRBV5-1 with TRBJ1-1; no reliable D call. V shed 1 base and J shed 0 bases, with 4 bases lying between them. The CDR3 is 13 residues long. The germline CDR1 and CDR2 sequences are SGHRS and YFSETQ. CDR3 region: CASSLSLNTEAFF. In nucleotides, the CDR3 is TGCGCCAGCAGCTTGAGTCTGAACACTGAAGCTTTCTTT.

The rearrangement uses TRBV6-6 and TRBJ2-1, with 15 bases matching TRBD2. Per the germline V gene, CDR1 is MNHNY and CDR2 is SVGAGI (reference sequence). The CDR3 has 15 amino acids. The J segment lost 7 bases and the V segment lost 5 bases, leaving 3 bases of the junction unmatched. The chain's CDR3 is CASSQGLAGGNEQFF. The CDR3 nucleotides are TGTGCCAGCAGTCAGGGACTAGCGGGGGGAAATGAGCAGTTCTTC.

V and J are TRBV6-5 and TRBJ1-1, with D unresolved. Per the germline V gene, CDR1 is MNHEY and CDR2 is SVGAGI. Trimming removed 2 bases at V and 1 base at J, with 8 bases between. The CDR3 extends over 14 amino acids. The CDR3 sequence: CASSYHPPNTEAFF. The CDR3 region has the DNA TGTGCCAGCAGTTACCATCCTCCGAACACTGAAGCTTTCTTT.

This clone was found once. This chain connects TRBV11-2 to TRBJ2-5; 9 bases fit TRBD1. The CDR3 has 14 residues. The V gene end was trimmed by 5 bases and the J gene end by 5 bases; junction bases not matched to a gene: 6. The germline V gene has CDR1 SGHAT and CDR2 FQNNGV. In DNA, the CDR3 is TGTGCCAGCAGCCCAACAGGGGGCCAGGAGACCCAGTACTTC. As protein: CASSPTGGQETQYF.

This chain connects TRBV19 to TRBJ1-1; the D is unclear. The CDR3 consists of 13 residues. Per the germline V gene, CDR1 is LNHDA and CDR2 is SQIVND (reference sequence). Trimming removed 5 bases from V and 1 base from J, with 8 bases in between. The chain's CDR3 is CASSRQPNTEAFF. The DNA of the CDR3 is TGTGCCAGTAGTCGGCAGCCGAACACTGAAGCTTTCTTT.

This rearrangement joins TRBV30 to TRBJ2-7, with D hard to call. Germline lookup yields CDR1 GTSNPN and CDR2 SVGIG (reference sequence). The CDR3 is made up of 12 amino acids. Trimming removed 3 bases at V and 6 bases at J, with 12 bases between. In DNA form, the CDR3 reads TGTGCCTGGAGCCCGCCTCTGGGCGAGCAGTACTTC. It specifies CAWSPPLGEQYF.

This chain connects TRBV19 to TRBJ1-3, with TRBD1 as a possible D gene (6 bases). Deletions cut 6 bases from V and 4 bases from J, with 16 bases between. This CDR3 has 15 residues. Germline assignment: CDR1 LNHDA and CDR2 SQIVND (reference sequence). As DNA, the CDR3 is TGTGCCAGTAGCTCGGGACATCAGTACGGAAACACCATATATTTT. This codes for CASSSGHQYGNTIYF.